A single sample is the source of the 7 T cell receptor beta chains below, sequenced in a study of blood T cell repertoires in COVID-19. TCRdb's copy holds only in-frame clones and misses some; the assay was immunoSEQ multiplex PCR. The sample records about 280,000 clones, around 85% being singletons. Sequencing was performed on PBMCs or T cells enriched from blood (not recorded which). These receptor sequences come from a woman in her forties or fifties who had recovered from COVID-19.

The sample holds a few counts of this clone. This chain links TRBV19 with TRBJ1-1; the D is unclear. The CDR3 consists of 14 residues. V dropped 6 bases and J dropped 2 bases, with 13 bases sitting between them. CDR1 is LNHDA and CDR2 is SQIVND in the germline V gene (reference sequence). The CDR3 DNA reads TGTGCCAGTAGGCCCGGCAGCGCTAACACTGAAGCTTTCTTT. Translation: CASRPGSANTEAFF.

This clone has just one count. The chain couples TRBV6-4 to TRBJ2-1, with TRBD2 matching over 16 bases. The CDR3 covers 20 residues. The germline CDR1 and CDR2 sequences are MRHNA and SNTAGT. After removal of 4 bases from V and 1 base from J, the junction contained 10 bases not matched to a gene. CDR3 in DNA: TGTGCCAGCAGTGTACAGGGGGGACTAGCGGGAGGGCCGTCCTACAATGAGCAGTTCTTC. This encodes CASSVQGGLAGGPSYNEQFF.

The rearrangement links TRBV28 to TRBJ2-7, with TRBD1 identical over 9 bases. J lost 4 bases, V lost 3 bases, and 10 bases had no gene match. Per germline, CDR1 MDHEN and CDR2 SYDVKM. The CDR3 has 16 amino acids. The CDR3 region is CASSFSRTQGAYEQYF. The CDR3 region has the DNA TGTGCCAGCAGTTTTTCCCGCACACAGGGGGCATACGAGCAGTACTTC.

The V call is TRBV9, the J call TRBJ2-7, with 9 bases that match TRBD1. Germline loops: CDR1 SGDLS, CDR2 YYNGEE. This CDR3 comprises 14 residues. J was trimmed by 6 bases and V by 3 bases; bases with no gene match: 7. The CDR3 DNA reads TGTGCCAGCAGCGCCGGGACAGGGAATACCGAGCAGTACTTC. It specifies CASSAGTGNTEQYF.

CDR3 DNA: TGTGCCAGCACGAGGGCTAGCGGGCGTTACAATGAGCAGTTCTTC. It yields the protein CASTRASGRYNEQFF. V and J are TRBV2 and TRBJ2-1; 8 nucleotides match TRBD2. CDR3 length: 15 amino acids. The V and J ends lost 7 bases and 4 bases, in that order; junction bases with no gene match: 9. Germline V gives CDR1 SNHLY, CDR2 FYNNEI.

The chain combines TRBV5-6 with TRBJ2-5; possibly TRBD2 for D (6 bases). In germline, CDR1 is SGHDT, CDR2 YYEEEE. V gave up 4 bases and J gave up 4 bases, with 11 bases separating them. There are 13 residues in the CDR3. The CDR3 here is CASSTGLSETQYF. DNA for the CDR3: TGTGCCAGCAGCACGGGACTGTCAGAGACCCAGTACTTC.

The chain joins TRBV30 to TRBJ2-3, with unresolved D. V was pared by 4 bases and J by 2 bases, with 7 bases between. Per germline, CDR1 GTSNPN and CDR2 SVGIG (reference sequence). This CDR3 region has 12 residues. CDR3 amino acids: CAWTVDTDTQYF. Written as DNA, the CDR3 is TGTGCCTGGACAGTCGACACAGATACGCAGTATTTT. Full variable domain (rest looked up from reference TRBV30 and TRBJ2-3): SQTIHQWPATLVQPVGSPLSLECTVEGTSNPNLYWYRQAAGRGLQLLFYSVGIGQISSEVPQNLSASRPQDRQFILSSKKLLLSDSGFYLCAWTVDTDTQYFGPGTRLTVL.